This is a list of T cell receptor beta chains from one sample in a study of vaccination and CD4 T cells after COVID-19. TCRdb processed the PCR reads anew with MiXCR; each CDR3 protein has one entry. The sample lists roughly 7,000 distinct CDR3 sequences, 55% to 75% occurring once. These receptors' antigens are unknown. The sequenced sample consisted of CD4+ T cells from blood, cultured in vitro. All receptors come from a human donor who had recovered from COVID-19. Each CDR3 is given with its conserved first and last residue. A D gene is named only where the DNA matches it firmly. Clone sizes are given selectively: once, few, many, or a class where the clone is expanded.

J gene: TRBJ2-1
clone size: once
V gene: TRBV20-1
D gene: TRBD1
CDR3 DNA: TGCAGTGCCGAGTCCAACAGGGGATATGAGCAGTTCTTC
CDR3 protein: CSAESNRGYEQFF

J gene: TRBJ1-5
clone size: .
V gene: TRBV6-2/TRBV6-3
D gene: TRBD1
CDR3 DNA: TGTGCCAGCTGCAGGGGGACCAAGGGGACTTGGGCTTATAGCAATCAGCCCCAGCATTTT
CDR3 protein: CASCRGTKGTWAYSNQPQHF

J gene: TRBJ2-2
clone size: .
V gene: TRBV20-1
D gene: TRBD2
CDR3 DNA: TGCAGTGCTAGAGCGACGTTAACCGCGGGAGCTACCGGGGAGCTGTTTTTT
CDR3 protein: CSARATLTAGATGELFF

J gene: TRBJ2-1
clone size: .
V gene: TRBV28
D gene: .
CDR3 DNA: TGTGCCAGCAGTTTCAGGGCAAGGGAGCAGTTCTTC
CDR3 protein: CASSFRAREQFF

J gene: TRBJ2-5
clone size: .
V gene: TRBV6-5
D gene: TRBD2
CDR3 DNA: TGTGCCAGCAGTTCACAGCCGGGAGGGATGAAAGAGACCCAGTACTTC
CDR3 protein: CASSSQPGGMKETQYF

J gene: TRBJ1-2
clone size: .
V gene: TRBV25-1
D gene: .
CDR3 DNA: TGTGCCAGCAGTGAACCCCTGGGACGGCGGTATCGCTACACCTTC
CDR3 protein: CASSEPLGRRYRYTF

J gene: TRBJ1-2
clone size: .
V gene: TRBV5-4
D gene: .
CDR3 DNA: TGTGCCAGCAGCTTGGGGTACAGCATGCACTACACCTTC
CDR3 protein: CASSLGYSMHYTF

J gene: TRBJ2-5
clone size: .
V gene: TRBV7-3
D gene: .
CDR3 DNA: TGTGCCAGCAGCTTAAATGGAGGGGAGACCCAGTACTTC
CDR3 protein: CASSLNGGETQYF

J gene: TRBJ1-2
clone size: .
V gene: TRBV10-3
D gene: .
CDR3 DNA: TGTGCCATCAGTGAGACGGAAGGGCGGACTAACTATGGCTACACCTTC
CDR3 protein: CAISETEGRTNYGYTF

J gene: TRBJ2-2
clone size: .
V gene: TRBV20-1
D gene: .
CDR3 DNA: TGCAGTGCTAGGCGGACTCAGAACACCGGGGAGCTGTTTTTT
CDR3 protein: CSARRTQNTGELFF

J gene: TRBJ2-7
clone size: .
V gene: TRBV6-1
D gene: .
CDR3 DNA: TGTGCCAGCAGGGGACCTCGGACAGCTAGCTACGAGCAGTACTTC
CDR3 protein: CASRGPRTASYEQYF

J gene: TRBJ1-1
clone size: .
V gene: TRBV6-2/TRBV6-3
D gene: .
CDR3 DNA: TGTGCCAGCAGTTACCGACCCGGGAATGAAGCTTTCTTT
CDR3 protein: CASSYRPGNEAFF

J gene: TRBJ1-1
clone size: .
V gene: TRBV4-2
D gene: TRBD1
CDR3 DNA: TGTGCCAGCAGCCTACGACAGGGCTACAACACTGAAGCTTTCTTT
CDR3 protein: CASSLRQGYNTEAFF

J gene: TRBJ2-2
clone size: .
V gene: TRBV20-1
D gene: TRBD2
CDR3 DNA: TGCAGTGCTAGAGACGGGGGGTACGGGGAGCTGTTTTTT
CDR3 protein: CSARDGGYGELFF

J gene: TRBJ2-7
clone size: once
V gene: TRBV7-2
D gene: TRBD1
CDR3 DNA: TGTGCCAGCAGCCCCGGGACAGGGAGATGGAACGAGCAGTACTTC
CDR3 protein: CASSPGTGRWNEQYF

J gene: TRBJ2-1
clone size: few
V gene: TRBV15
D gene: TRBD2
CDR3 DNA: TGTGCCACCAGCAGAGGCCATAGCGGGGGGGCGAATGAGCAGTTCTTC
CDR3 protein: CATSRGHSGGANEQFF

J gene: TRBJ2-5
clone size: .
V gene: TRBV11-3
D gene: .
CDR3 DNA: TGTGCCAGCAAGGAGCGGGCGTACCAAGAGACCCAGTACTTC
CDR3 protein: CASKERAYQETQYF

J gene: TRBJ2-1
clone size: .
V gene: TRBV7-2
D gene: .
CDR3 DNA: TGTGCCAGCAGCTGGAAAGAGTACAATGAGCAGTTCTTC
CDR3 protein: CASSWKEYNEQFF

J gene: TRBJ1-5
clone size: few
V gene: TRBV20-1
D gene: TRBD1
CDR3 DNA: TGCAGTGCTAGTCAGGGGGCCAATCAGCCCCAGCATTTT
CDR3 protein: CSASQGANQPQHF

J gene: TRBJ2-5
clone size: .
V gene: TRBV6-5
D gene: .
CDR3 DNA: TGTGCCAGCAGTTACGGGCAGGGGAGGCAAGAGACCCAGTACTTC
CDR3 protein: CASSYGQGRQETQYF

J gene: TRBJ2-3
clone size: large
V gene: TRBV7-6
D gene: TRBD2
CDR3 DNA: TGTGCCAGCAGCCGGGCCCTAGCGGGGGCGACAGATACGCAGTATTTT
CDR3 protein: CASSRALAGATDTQYF

J gene: TRBJ2-3
clone size: large
V gene: TRBV15
D gene: .
CDR3 DNA: TGTGCCACCAGCAGAGTCAGGGGGGGGGCCCAAGATACGCAGTATTTT
CDR3 protein: CATSRVRGGAQDTQYF

J gene: TRBJ2-5
clone size: .
V gene: TRBV11-3
D gene: .
CDR3 DNA: TGTGCCAGCAGCCCCAGCCCCGGAGTGACCCAGTACTTC
CDR3 protein: CASSPSPGVTQYF

J gene: TRBJ1-2
clone size: .
V gene: TRBV5-4
D gene: .
CDR3 DNA: TGTGCCAGCAGCTCGGGGGGCAGAGACTATGGCTACACCTTC
CDR3 protein: CASSSGGRDYGYTF

J gene: TRBJ1-3
clone size: .
V gene: TRBV7-2
D gene: .
CDR3 DNA: TGTGCCAGCAGCTTAGTAGGCAGGAACCCCGGAAACACCATATATTTT
CDR3 protein: CASSLVGRNPGNTIYF

J gene: TRBJ2-7
clone size: .
V gene: TRBV27
D gene: .
CDR3 DNA: TGTGCCAGCAGTTTCCATGGCGGTTTATCCTACGAGCAGTACTTC
CDR3 protein: CASSFHGGLSYEQYF

J gene: TRBJ1-1
clone size: once
V gene: TRBV21-1
D gene: .
CDR3 DNA: TGTGCCAGCAGCGCCCGTGTGGGGGCGGACACTGAAGCTTTCTTT
CDR3 protein: CASSARVGADTEAFF